This T cell receptor beta chain was obtained from a study of early T cells in non-severe SARS-CoV-2 infection. General study findings and limits: Anti-spike CD8 responses were favored in VDJdb matching, and private and CD4 specificities were missed.

The library protocol tagged individual cDNA molecules with unique molecular identifiers. TCRdb re-called the 5' RACE reads through MiXCR, storing one row per CDR3 protein. In the table there are some 41,000 distinct CDR3 sequences, 5.8% of which are singletons. In its sample, this clonotype was seen many times. The antigen is not known. CDR3 size: 15 residues. Trimming took 3 bases from V and 7 from J; bases not matched to a gene: 7. This TCR derives from an adult who was a healthcare worker with PCR-confirmed SARS-CoV-2 infection or an uninfected control (not recorded which). The sample taken for sequencing was whole blood. This rearrangement joins TRBV12-3 or TRBV12-4 to TRBJ2-4; 9 bases map to TRBD1. CDR3 in amino acids: CASSFTGGRGNIQYF. The CDR3 DNA follows: TGTGCCAGCAGTTTTACAGGGGGCCGAGGCAACATTCAGTACTTC.